The present entry profiles one T cell receptor (beta chain) with its context. Its antigen is as yet unknown. These data originate in a study of cytomegalovirus exposure and HLA in healthy donors. The CDR3 spans 17 residues. The V end lost 4 bases, the J end lost 3 bases, and 22 bases lay between the germline ends. Per germline, CDR1 MNHNS and CDR2 SASEGT. Clones were sequenced by immunoSEQ multiplex PCR, and TCRdb holds only the in-frame ones, with some missing. In the table there are 110,000 or so clones, approximately 91% of which are singletons. Study results and limitations: Listed as cytomegalovirus-associated were approximately 160 TCR beta chains. The authors confirmed in vitro that a few CMV-associated chains were specific for CMV antigens.

The source material was PBMCs. This TCR came from a man between 18 and 35 years old in good health and CMV-seropositive. V usage is TRBV6-1 and J usage is TRBJ2-7; a weak D match, TRBD1 (6 bases). The CDR3 here is CASSGLIYRAKLYEQYF. The CDR3 region has the DNA TGTGCCAGCAGTGGACTCATTTACAGGGCAAAACTCTACGAGCAGTACTTC.